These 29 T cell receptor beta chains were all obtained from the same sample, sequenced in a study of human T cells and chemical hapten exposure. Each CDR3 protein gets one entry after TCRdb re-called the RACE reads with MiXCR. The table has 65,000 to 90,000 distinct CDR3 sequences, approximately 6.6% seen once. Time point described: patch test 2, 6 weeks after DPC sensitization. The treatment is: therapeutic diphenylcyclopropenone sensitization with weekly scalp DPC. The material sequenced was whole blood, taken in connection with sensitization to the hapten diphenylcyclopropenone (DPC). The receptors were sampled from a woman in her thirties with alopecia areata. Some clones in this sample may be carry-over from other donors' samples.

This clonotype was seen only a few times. CDR3 coding DNA: TGTGCCAGCAGTAGCCGGGACAAGGACTATGGCTACACCTTC. The encoded protein is CASSSRDKDYGYTF. The chain joins TRBV12-3 or TRBV12-4 to TRBJ1-2, with a tentative D call TRBD1 (6 bases). The CDR3 covers 14 residues. V lost 5 bases, J lost 3 bases, and 13 bases lay in between.

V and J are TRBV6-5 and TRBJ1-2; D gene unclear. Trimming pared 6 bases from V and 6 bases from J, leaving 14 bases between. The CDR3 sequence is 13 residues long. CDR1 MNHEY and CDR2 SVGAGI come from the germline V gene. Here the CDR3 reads CASSLPGLDGYTF. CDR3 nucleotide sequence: TGTGCCAGCAGCTTACCAGGACTAGATGGCTACACCTTC.

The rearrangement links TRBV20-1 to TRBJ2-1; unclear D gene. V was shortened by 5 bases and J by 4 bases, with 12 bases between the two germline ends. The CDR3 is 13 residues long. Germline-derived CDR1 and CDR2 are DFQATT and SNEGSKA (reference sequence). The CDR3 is CSASSGRYNEQFF. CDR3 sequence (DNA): TGCAGTGCTTCCTCTGGAAGATACAATGAGCAGTTCTTC.

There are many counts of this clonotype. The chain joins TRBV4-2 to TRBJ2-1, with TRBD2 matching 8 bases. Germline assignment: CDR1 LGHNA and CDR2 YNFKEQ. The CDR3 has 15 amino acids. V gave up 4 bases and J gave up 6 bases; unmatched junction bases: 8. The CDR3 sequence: CASSPGTSLSNEQFF. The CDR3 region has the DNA TGTGCCAGCAGCCCGGGGACTAGTTTATCCAATGAGCAGTTCTTC.

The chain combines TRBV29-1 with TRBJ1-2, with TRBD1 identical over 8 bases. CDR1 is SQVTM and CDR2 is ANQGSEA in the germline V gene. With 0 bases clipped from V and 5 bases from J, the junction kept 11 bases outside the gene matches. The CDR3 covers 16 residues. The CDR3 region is CSVEDRGRGPGYGYTF. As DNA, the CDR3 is TGCAGCGTTGAAGATCGGGGCAGGGGGCCAGGGTATGGCTACACCTTC.

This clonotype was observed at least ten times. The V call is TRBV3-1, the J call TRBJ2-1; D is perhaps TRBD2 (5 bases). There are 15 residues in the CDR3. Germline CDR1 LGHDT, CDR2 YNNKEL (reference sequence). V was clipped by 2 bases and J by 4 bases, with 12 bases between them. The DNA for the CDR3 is TGTGCCAGCAGCCAAACTAGAGGATCGTACAATGAGCAGTTCTTC. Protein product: CASSQTRGSYNEQFF.

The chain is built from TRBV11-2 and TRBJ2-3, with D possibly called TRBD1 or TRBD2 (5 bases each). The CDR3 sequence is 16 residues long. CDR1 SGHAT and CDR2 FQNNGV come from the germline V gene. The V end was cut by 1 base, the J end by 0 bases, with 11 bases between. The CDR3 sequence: CASSLGPGASTDTQYF. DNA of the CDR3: TGTGCCAGCAGCTTAGGGCCCGGGGCTAGCACAGATACGCAGTATTTT.

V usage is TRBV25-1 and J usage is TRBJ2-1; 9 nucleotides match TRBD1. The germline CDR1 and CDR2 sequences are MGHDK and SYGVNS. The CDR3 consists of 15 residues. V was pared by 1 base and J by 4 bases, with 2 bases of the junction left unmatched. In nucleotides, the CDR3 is TGTGCCAGCAGTGAATGGACAGGGGCTTACAATGAGCAGTTCTTC. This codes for CASSEWTGAYNEQFF.

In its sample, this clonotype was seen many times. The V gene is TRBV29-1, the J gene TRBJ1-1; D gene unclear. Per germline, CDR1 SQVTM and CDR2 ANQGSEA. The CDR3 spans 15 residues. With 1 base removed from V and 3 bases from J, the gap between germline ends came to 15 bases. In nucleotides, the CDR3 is TGCAGCGTTGAAGGTAGTGGAGGAACGGACACTGAAGCTTTCTTT. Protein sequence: CSVEGSGGTDTEAFF.

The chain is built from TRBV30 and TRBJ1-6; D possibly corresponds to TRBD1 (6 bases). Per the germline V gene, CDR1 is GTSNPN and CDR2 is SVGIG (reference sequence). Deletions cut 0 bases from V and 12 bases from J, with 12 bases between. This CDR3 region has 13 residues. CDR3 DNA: TGTGCCTGGAGTGTACAGCAGGGGATACCCCTCCACTTT. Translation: CAWSVQQGIPLHF. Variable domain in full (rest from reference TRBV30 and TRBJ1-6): SQTIHQWPATLVQPVGSPLSLECTVEGTSNPNLYWYRQAAGRGLQLLFYSVGIGQISSEVPQNLSASRPQDRQFILSSKKLLLSDSGFYLCAWSVQQGIPLHFGNGTRLTVT.

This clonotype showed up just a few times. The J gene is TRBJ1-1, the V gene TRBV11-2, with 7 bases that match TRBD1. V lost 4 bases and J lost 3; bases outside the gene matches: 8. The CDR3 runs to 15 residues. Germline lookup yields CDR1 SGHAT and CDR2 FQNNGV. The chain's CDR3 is CASSSQQGQDTEAFF. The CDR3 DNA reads TGTGCCAGCAGCTCCCAACAGGGGCAGGACACTGAAGCTTTCTTT.

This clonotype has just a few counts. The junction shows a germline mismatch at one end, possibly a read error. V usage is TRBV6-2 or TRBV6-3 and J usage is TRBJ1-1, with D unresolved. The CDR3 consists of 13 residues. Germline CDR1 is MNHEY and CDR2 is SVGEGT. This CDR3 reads CASSYGRYTEALF. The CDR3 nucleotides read TGTGCCAGCAGTTACGGACGGTACACTGAAGCTTTATTT.

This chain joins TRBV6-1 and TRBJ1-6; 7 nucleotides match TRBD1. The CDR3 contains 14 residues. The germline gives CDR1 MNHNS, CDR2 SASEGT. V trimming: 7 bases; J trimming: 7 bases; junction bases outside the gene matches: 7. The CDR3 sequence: CASKSGQVNSPLHF. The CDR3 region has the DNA TGTGCCAGCAAAAGCGGACAGGTGAATTCACCCCTCCACTTT.

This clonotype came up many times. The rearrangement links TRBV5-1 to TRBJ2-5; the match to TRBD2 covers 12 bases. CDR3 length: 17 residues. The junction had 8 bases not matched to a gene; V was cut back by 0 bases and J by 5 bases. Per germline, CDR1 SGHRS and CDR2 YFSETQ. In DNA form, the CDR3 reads TGCGCCAGCAGCTTGGGAACTAGCGGGGGGCCGGGGGAGACCCAGTACTTC. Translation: CASSLGTSGGPGETQYF.

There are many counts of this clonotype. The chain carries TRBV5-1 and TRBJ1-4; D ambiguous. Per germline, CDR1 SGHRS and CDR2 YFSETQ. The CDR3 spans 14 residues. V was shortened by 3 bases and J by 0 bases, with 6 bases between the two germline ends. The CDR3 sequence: CASSSTTTNEKLFF. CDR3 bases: TGCGCCAGCAGCTCTACGACAACTAATGAAAAACTGTTTTTT.

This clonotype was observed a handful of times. The CDR3 DNA is TGTGCCATCAGTGAGTCGACTCGTGGCAGGGGGCAAGAGACCCAGTACTTC. It encodes CAISESTRGRGQETQYF. The gene calls are TRBV10-3 and TRBJ2-5, with TRBD1 matching 7 bases. Germline V gene data show CDR1 as ENHRY and CDR2 as SYGVKD. This CDR3 has 17 residues. J gave up 2 bases and V 0 bases, and 9 bases lay outside the gene matches.

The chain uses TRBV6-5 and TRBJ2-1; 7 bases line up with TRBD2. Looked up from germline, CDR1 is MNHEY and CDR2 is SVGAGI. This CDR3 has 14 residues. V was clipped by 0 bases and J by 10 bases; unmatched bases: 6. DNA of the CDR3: TGTGCCAGCAGTTACTCGGGGGGGAGGGGAGAGCAGTTCTTC. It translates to CASSYSGGRGEQFF.

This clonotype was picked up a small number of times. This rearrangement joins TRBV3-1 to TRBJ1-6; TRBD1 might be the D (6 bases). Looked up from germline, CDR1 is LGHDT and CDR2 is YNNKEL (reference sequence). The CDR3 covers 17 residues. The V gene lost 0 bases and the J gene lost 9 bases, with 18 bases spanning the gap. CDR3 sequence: CASSQDREGVFGSPLHF. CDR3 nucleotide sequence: TGTGCCAGCAGCCAAGATCGTGAGGGGGTCTTTGGTTCACCCCTCCACTTT.

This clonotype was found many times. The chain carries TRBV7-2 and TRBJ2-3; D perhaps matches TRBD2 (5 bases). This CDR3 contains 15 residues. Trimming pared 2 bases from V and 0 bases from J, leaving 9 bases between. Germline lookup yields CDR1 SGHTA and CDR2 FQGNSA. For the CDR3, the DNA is TGTGCCAGCAGCTTAAGGGCGGGTAGCACAGATACGCAGTATTTT. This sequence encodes CASSLRAGSTDTQYF. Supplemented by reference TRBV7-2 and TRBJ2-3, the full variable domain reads GAGVSQSPSNKVTEKGKDVELRCDPISGHTALYWYRQSLGQGLEFLIYFQGNSAPDKSGLPSDRFSAERTGGSVSTLTIQRTQQEDSAVYLCASSLRAGSTDTQYFGPGTRLTVL.

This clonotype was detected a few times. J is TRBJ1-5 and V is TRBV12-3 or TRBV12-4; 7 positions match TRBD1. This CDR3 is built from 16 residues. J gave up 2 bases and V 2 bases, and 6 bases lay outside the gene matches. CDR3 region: CASSLWAGGGNQPQHF. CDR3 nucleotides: TGTGCCAGCAGTTTATGGGCAGGGGGTGGCAATCAGCCCCAGCATTTT.

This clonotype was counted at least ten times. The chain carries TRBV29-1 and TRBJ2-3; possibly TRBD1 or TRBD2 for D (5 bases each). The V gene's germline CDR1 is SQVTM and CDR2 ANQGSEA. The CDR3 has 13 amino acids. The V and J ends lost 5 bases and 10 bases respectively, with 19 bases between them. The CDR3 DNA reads TGCAGCGTTTTGGGACCCAATCGGGCCTCGCAGTATTTT. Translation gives CSVLGPNRASQYF.

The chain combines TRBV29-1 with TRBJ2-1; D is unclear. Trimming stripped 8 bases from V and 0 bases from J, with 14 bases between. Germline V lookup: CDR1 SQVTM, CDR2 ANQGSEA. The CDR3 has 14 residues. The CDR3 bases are TGCAGCTTCGCTCTGAGTCCCTCCTACAATGAGCAGTTCTTC. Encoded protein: CSFALSPSYNEQFF.

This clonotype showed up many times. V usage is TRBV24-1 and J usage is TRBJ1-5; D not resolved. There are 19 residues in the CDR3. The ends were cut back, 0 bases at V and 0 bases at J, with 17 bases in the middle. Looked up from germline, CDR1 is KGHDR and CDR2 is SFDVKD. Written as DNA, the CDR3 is TGTGCCACCAGTGATTTGGATAACGGACGGATCTATAGCAATCAGCCCCAGCATTTT. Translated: CATSDLDNGRIYSNQPQHF.

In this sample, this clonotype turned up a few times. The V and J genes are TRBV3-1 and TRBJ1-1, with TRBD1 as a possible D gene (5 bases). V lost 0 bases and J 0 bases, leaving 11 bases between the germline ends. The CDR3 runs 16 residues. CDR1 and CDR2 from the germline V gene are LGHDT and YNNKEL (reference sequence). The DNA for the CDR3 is TGTGCCAGCAGCCAAGATGAGGGACCCATGAACACTGAAGCTTTCTTT. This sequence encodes CASSQDEGPMNTEAFF.

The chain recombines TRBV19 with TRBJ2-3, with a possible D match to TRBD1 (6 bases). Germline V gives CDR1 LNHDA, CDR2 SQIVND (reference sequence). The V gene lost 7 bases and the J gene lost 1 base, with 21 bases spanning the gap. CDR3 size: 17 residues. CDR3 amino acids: CASTQHPGTWGTDTQYF. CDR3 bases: TGTGCCAGTACTCAGCACCCAGGGACATGGGGCACAGATACGCAGTATTTT.

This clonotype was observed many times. Here the CDR3 reads CASRGQGHTTDTQYF. The CDR3 coding sequence is TGTGCCAGCAGGGGGCAGGGCCACACGACAGATACGCAGTATTTT. V is TRBV5-4 and J is TRBJ2-3, with D maybe TRBD1 (5 bases). CDR3 size: 15 residues. The V gene lost 5 bases and the J gene lost 3 bases, with 16 bases spanning the gap. Germline-derived CDR1 and CDR2 are SGHNT and YYREEE (reference sequence).

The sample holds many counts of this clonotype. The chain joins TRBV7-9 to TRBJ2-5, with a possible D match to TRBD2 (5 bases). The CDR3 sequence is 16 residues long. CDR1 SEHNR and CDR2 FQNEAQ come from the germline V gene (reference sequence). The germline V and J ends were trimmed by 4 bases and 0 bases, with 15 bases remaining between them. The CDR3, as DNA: TGTGCCAGCAGCTCCATGCTAGCTCCGTACCAAGAGACCCAGTACTTC. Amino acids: CASSSMLAPYQETQYF.

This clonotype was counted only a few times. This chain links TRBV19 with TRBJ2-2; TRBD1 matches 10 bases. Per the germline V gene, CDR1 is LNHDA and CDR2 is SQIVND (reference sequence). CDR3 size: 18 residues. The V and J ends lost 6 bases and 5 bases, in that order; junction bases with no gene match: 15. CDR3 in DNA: TGTGCCAGTAGGGGGAGATCCGGGACAGGGGTCAATACCGGGGAGCTGTTTTTT. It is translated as CASRGRSGTGVNTGELFF.

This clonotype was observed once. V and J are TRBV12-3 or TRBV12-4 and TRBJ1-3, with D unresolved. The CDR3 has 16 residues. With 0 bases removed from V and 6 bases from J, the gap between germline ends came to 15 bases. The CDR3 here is CASSLASRIGSNTIYF. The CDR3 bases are TGTGCCAGCAGTTTAGCGTCAAGGATCGGCTCAAACACCATATATTTT.